The clone carrying this T cell receptor (beta chain) was observed many times. Antigen unknown. Germline V lookup: CDR1 KGHDR, CDR2 SFDVKD. This CDR3 is built from 14 residues. Trimming left V 3 bases short and J 5 bases short, with 12 bases between. This entry belongs to a study of T cells in Graves' hyperthyroidism and ophthalmopathy. Study-level information: It was at initial diagnosis, before any treatment, that peripheral blood was collected. Regarding the study as a whole: A model of 13 V-J features distinguished ophthalmopathy from stable hyperthyroidism. Researchers found most expanded thyroid clonotypes above 0.001 in blood as well.

PBMCs were obtained from 10 ml fresh peripheral blood. TCR beta CDR3 sequences were amplified from RNA transcripts. In the first-round RT-PCR of the TCR CDR3, the HTBI primer set was used. TCRdb reprocessed the multiplex PCR reads via MiXCR and lists one record per CDR3 protein. This sample has about 400,000 distinct CDR3 sequences, with roughly 15% found just once. The gene calls are TRBV24-1 and TRBJ1-1; tentative D call: TRBD1 (6 bases). This clonotype originated in a woman in her twenties or thirties with Graves' ophthalmopathy. The sequenced sample consisted of blood. The DNA of the CDR3 is TGTGCCACCAGTGATAGAGGGGGTCGGACTGAAGCTTTCTTT. Translated, it gives CATSDRGGRTEAFF.